Following are 26 T cell receptor beta chains from one sample sequenced in a study of early T cells in non-severe SARS-CoV-2 infection. TCRdb ran MiXCR on the 5' RACE reads and lists one entry per CDR3 protein. This table holds 56,000 or so distinct CDR3 sequences, roughly 8% found once. Sequencing input: whole blood. Receptor source: an adult who was a healthcare worker with PCR-confirmed SARS-CoV-2 infection or an uninfected control (not recorded which).

In this sample, this clonotype turned up a few times. The rearrangement uses TRBV4-1 and TRBJ2-3, with D possibly matching TRBD2 (6 bases). Germline CDR1 is MGHRA and CDR2 is YSYEKL. The V and J ends lost 8 bases and 4 bases respectively, with 19 bases between them. This CDR3 spans 15 amino acids. As DNA, the CDR3 is TGCGCCAGCCGACCCCGAGTCGGGGGACCAGATACGCAGTATTTT. Its translation: CASRPRVGGPDTQYF.

V and J are TRBV5-1 and TRBJ2-5; D unresolved. Germline V CDR1 and CDR2: SGHRS, YFSETQ. V was trimmed by 0 bases and J by 3 bases, leaving 6 bases between them. The CDR3 has 13 residues. The CDR3 coding sequence is TGCGCCAGCAGCTTGGTTCCAGAAGAGACCCAGTACTTC. Translation: CASSLVPEETQYF.

This sequence joins TRBV21-1 and TRBJ2-5; the table's D call of TRBD2 was not tested on the DNA. TRBV21-1 is deemed a pseudogene. This CDR3 is built from 19 residues. CDR3 residues: CASSRQTGACLAGGQTQYF. CDR3 coding DNA: TGTGCCAGCAGCAGACAGACAGGGGCTTGCCTAGCGGGAGGGCAGACCCAGTACTTC.

In this sample, this clonotype turned up many times. This chain joins TRBV7-8 and TRBJ2-7; 8 bases fit TRBD2. The CDR3 has 14 amino acids. Germline V gene sequence: CDR1 SGHVS, CDR2 FQNEAQ. The V segment lost 3 bases and the J segment 2 bases; nucleotides outside the gene matches: 3. CDR3 loop: CASSFVAGTYEQYF. CDR3 coding DNA: TGTGCCAGCAGCTTCGTAGCGGGGACCTACGAGCAGTACTTC.

This clonotype has only a few counts. The chain has TRBV5-1 and TRBJ2-7, with D tentatively TRBD1 (6 bases). Germline lookup yields CDR1 SGHRS and CDR2 YFSETQ. V was trimmed by 1 base and J by 6 bases, leaving 14 bases between them. The CDR3 loop spans 14 amino acids. CDR3 nucleotide sequence: TGCGCCAGCAGCTTGATGGGGGCCTCGGGCGAGCAGTACTTC. Translating gives CASSLMGASGEQYF.

This clonotype was recorded only once. The CDR3 sequence is CASTPGQGAYEQYF. Written as DNA, the CDR3 is TGTGCCAGTACCCCGGGTCAGGGGGCCTACGAGCAGTACTTC. This chain connects TRBV4-2 to TRBJ2-7, with 7 bases aligning to TRBD1. With V trimmed by 9 bases and J by 2 bases, 10 bases remained unmatched. The CDR3 contains 14 residues. Germline loops: CDR1 LGHNA, CDR2 YNFKEQ.

CDR3 region: CASSISLGGGSYNEQFF. As DNA, the CDR3 is TGTGCCAGCAGTATCTCATTGGGAGGTGGGTCCTACAATGAGCAGTTCTTC. The chain joins TRBV7-9 to TRBJ2-1; possible D gene TRBD2, 6 bases. The germline V and J ends were trimmed by 6 bases and 1 base, with 19 bases remaining between them. From germline, CDR1 is SEHNR and CDR2 FQNEAQ (reference sequence). The CDR3 is 17 residues long.

This clonotype was seen more than once but under ten times. This chain joins TRBV7-2 and TRBJ1-3; D unclear. The germline gives CDR1 SGHTA, CDR2 FQGNSA. The V and J ends lost 6 bases and 1 base respectively, with 7 bases between them. This CDR3 region has 13 residues. As DNA, the CDR3 is TGTGCCAGCAGTCAGCATTCTGGAAACACCATATATTTT. Its translation: CASSQHSGNTIYF.

A few counts support this clonotype. The chain uses TRBV6-2 or TRBV6-3 and TRBJ2-1, with 8 bases aligning to TRBD2. J lost 8 bases, V lost 7 bases, and 4 bases had no gene match. Germline-derived CDR1 and CDR2 are MNHEY and SVGEGT. This CDR3 spans 12 amino acids. The CDR3 DNA is TGTGCCAGCAACAACGGGAGGGATGAGCAGTTCTTC. The encoded protein is CASNNGRDEQFF.

This clonotype was seen once. The V and J genes are TRBV29-1 and TRBJ2-2, with D uncertain. Germline assignment: CDR1 SQVTM and CDR2 ANQGSEA. This CDR3 has 13 residues. V was cut by 4 bases and J by 0 bases, with 6 bases left in between. The CDR3 DNA sequence: TGCAGCGTTGGTACAGCGAACACCGGGGAGCTGTTTTTT. Its protein is CSVGTANTGELFF.

In this sample, this clonotype turned up a few times. The rearrangement joins TRBV14 to TRBJ2-4; D remains ambiguous. The germline V gene has CDR1 SGHDN and CDR2 FVKESK. The CDR3 covers 12 residues. Trimming took off 1 base at V and 5 bases at J, with 3 bases between the two ends. CDR3 DNA sequence: TGTGCCAGCAGCCAAGTGCAAAACATTCAGTACTTC. Translation gives CASSQVQNIQYF.

This clonotype has a handful of counts. The V and J genes are TRBV6-6 and TRBJ1-1; no clear D. V lost 8 bases, J lost 4 bases, and 17 bases lay in between. Germline values: CDR1 MNHNY, CDR2 SVGAGI (reference sequence). The length of the CDR3 is 14 residues. CDR3 amino acids: CASLNGEVGTEAFF. The CDR3 DNA follows: TGTGCCAGCCTAAATGGAGAAGTGGGCACTGAAGCTTTCTTT.

This clonotype was observed a handful of times. CDR3 region: CASSPRQGGQSGANVLTF. For the CDR3, the DNA is TGTGCCAGCAGCCCTCGGCAGGGAGGTCAATCTGGGGCCAACGTCCTGACTTTC. The chain couples TRBV11-2 to TRBJ2-6; D possibly corresponds to TRBD2 (6 bases). The germline CDR1 and CDR2 sequences are SGHAT and FQNNGV. V lost 5 bases, J lost 1 base, and 18 bases lay in between. CDR3 length: 18 residues.

CDR3 coding DNA: TGTGCCAGCAGTTTATCGGGGGGCACTCGTAGATATGGCTACACCTTC. Its translation: CASSLSGGTRRYGYTF. The chain is built from TRBV27 and TRBJ1-2, with a tentative D call TRBD1 (6 bases). This CDR3 contains 16 residues. Germline loops: CDR1 MNHEY, CDR2 SMNVEV (reference sequence). V was cut by 0 bases and J by 5 bases, with 16 bases left in between.

This chain connects TRBV6-5 to TRBJ1-5; no clear D gene. The germline V gene has CDR1 MNHEY and CDR2 SVGAGI. CDR3 length: 13 amino acids. Trimming removed 5 bases from V and 7 bases from J, with 12 bases in between. CDR3 amino acids: CASSPSGRQPQHF. The CDR3 nucleotides are TGTGCCAGCAGTCCTTCCGGGAGACAGCCCCAGCATTTT.

Ten or more counts support this clonotype. This rearrangement joins TRBV18 to TRBJ2-3, with 7 bases that match TRBD1. This CDR3 contains 12 residues. Germline values: CDR1 KGHSH, CDR2 LQKENI. With 1 base clipped from V and 8 bases from J, the junction kept 0 bases outside the gene matches. CDR3 residues: CASSPQGATQYF. The CDR3, as DNA: TGTGCCAGCTCACCACAGGGGGCTACGCAGTATTTT.

This clonotype was counted ten times or more. The chain is built from TRBV6-6 and TRBJ1-5; no clear D gene. This CDR3 comprises 14 residues. Trimming left V 0 bases short and J 2 bases short, with 5 bases between. Germline-derived CDR1 and CDR2 are MNHNY and SVGAGI (reference sequence). CDR3 coding DNA: TGTGCCAGCAGTTACTCGAGTGGCAATCAGCCCCAGCATTTT. The encoded protein is CASSYSSGNQPQHF.

This clonotype was detected a few times. This chain connects TRBV2 to TRBJ2-7, with TRBD2 identical over 10 bases. The junction had 11 bases not matched to a gene; V was cut back by 5 bases and J by 7 bases. Germline V gene data show CDR1 as SNHLY and CDR2 as FYNNEI. CDR3 length: 15 amino acids. The CDR3 loop reads CASSPPLAGPGEQYF. CDR3 in DNA: TGTGCCAGCAGTCCACCACTAGCGGGACCTGGGGAGCAGTACTTC.

The table lists this clonotype with a few counts. The V call is TRBV6-2 or TRBV6-3, the J call TRBJ2-1; TRBD2 aligns across 9 bases. In germline, CDR1 is MNHEY, CDR2 SVGEGT. V lost 5 bases, J lost 7 bases, and 9 bases stayed unmatched. The CDR3 has 15 amino acids. The DNA of the CDR3 is TGTGCCAGCAGTGCAATAGCGGGAGTGCGGAATGAGCAGTTCTTC. Its translation is CASSAIAGVRNEQFF.

The rearrangement uses TRBV5-1 and TRBJ2-1; D gene unclear. This CDR3 has 14 residues. In germline, CDR1 is SGHRS, CDR2 YFSETQ. The V gene lost 1 base and the J gene lost 8 bases, with 13 bases spanning the gap. The DNA for the CDR3 is TGCGCCAGCAGCTTGTGGGAAACCACCGATGAGCAGTTCTTC. This translates into CASSLWETTDEQFF.

The chain is built from TRBV10-3 and TRBJ2-3; 8 bases are a match to TRBD1. V shed 1 base and J 5 bases; nucleotides not matched to a gene: 5. CDR1 is ENHRY and CDR2 is SYGVKD in the germline V gene. The CDR3 extends over 15 amino acids. Here the CDR3 reads CAISELTGVGDTQYF. The CDR3 DNA reads as TGTGCCATCAGTGAGTTGACAGGGGTGGGAGATACGCAGTATTTT.

CDR3: CASSLAPQGAEAFF. DNA of the CDR3: TGTGCCAGCAGCCTGGCCCCACAGGGAGCGGAAGCTTTCTTT. The chain recombines TRBV14 with TRBJ1-1; TRBD1 might be the D (6 bases). V dropped 4 bases and J dropped 8 bases, with 17 bases sitting between them. Germline lookup yields CDR1 SGHDN and CDR2 FVKESK. The length of the CDR3 is 14 residues.

Only a few counts were recorded for this clonotype. This CDR3 is CAPVWGSAGANVLTF. CDR3 DNA sequence: TGCGCCCCGGTGTGGGGCTCAGCTGGGGCCAACGTCCTGACTTTC. The chain uses TRBV23-1 and TRBJ2-6; D is perhaps TRBD1 (5 bases). Being an ORF, TRBV23-1 has a function that is uncertain. V was cut by 11 bases and J by 2 bases, with 16 bases left in between. The CDR3 has 15 residues.

This clonotype was observed many times. The chain employs TRBV5-1 and TRBJ2-1; D might be TRBD2 (5 bases). Germline CDR1 is SGHRS and CDR2 is YFSETQ. V gave up 4 bases and J gave up 7 bases, with 12 bases separating them. The CDR3 totals 13 residues. The CDR3 DNA is TGCGCCAGCAGCCCAAGACGGACTAATGAGCAGTTCTTC. It specifies CASSPRRTNEQFF.

The gene calls are TRBV10-3 and TRBJ2-1; weak D call: TRBD2 (5 bases). The germline gives CDR1 ENHRY, CDR2 SYGVKD. The CDR3 contains 13 residues. The CDR3 region has the DNA TGTGCGGTACTGACTAACTCCTACAATGAGCAGTTCTTC. Its protein is CAVLTNSYNEQFF.

This clonotype was detected ten times or more. V and J are TRBV5-1 and TRBJ2-3; weak D call: TRBD2 (5 bases). Looked up from germline, CDR1 is SGHRS and CDR2 is YFSETQ. This CDR3 has 18 amino acids. With 0 bases removed from V and 1 base from J, the gap between germline ends came to 18 bases. Here the CDR3 DNA reads TGCGCCAGCAGCTTGGCCTCCTCCGCGGGTGGGGGCACAGATACGCAGTATTTT. Residues: CASSLASSAGGGTDTQYF.